The source of this T cell receptor beta chain is a study of cytomegalovirus exposure and HLA in healthy donors. Study observations and caveats: Compared with the approximately 700-donor mean, an Asian-associated ancestry cluster reportedly had fewer N-insertions, according to a later analysis. Reportedly, HLA-A and HLA-B alleles of most subjects were accurately predicted from TCR beta. A list of 164 TCR beta chains associated with cytomegalovirus was given.

Concerning this clone itself: Its antigen is still unknown.

CDR1 and CDR2 from the germline V gene are DFQATT and SNEGSKA (reference sequence). Trimming took off 1 base at V and 7 bases at J, with 5 bases between the two ends. The CDR3 is 11 amino acids. Primers for the PCR totalled 60 Vbeta and 13 Jbeta. Libraries were prepared by immunoSEQ multiplex PCR; TCRdb keeps only in-frame clonotypes and omits some of them. The sample comprises fewer than 150,000 clones, 65% to 80% of which are singletons, and around 3.2% rests with the top ten. The J gene is TRBJ2-1, the V gene TRBV20-1; D gene unclear. Sequenced material: PBMCs. This receptor was identified in a man in his forties in good health and CMV-seronegative. CDR3 sequence reads: CSARALNEQFF. CDR3 sequence (DNA): TGCAGTGCTAGAGCCCTGAATGAGCAGTTCTTC.